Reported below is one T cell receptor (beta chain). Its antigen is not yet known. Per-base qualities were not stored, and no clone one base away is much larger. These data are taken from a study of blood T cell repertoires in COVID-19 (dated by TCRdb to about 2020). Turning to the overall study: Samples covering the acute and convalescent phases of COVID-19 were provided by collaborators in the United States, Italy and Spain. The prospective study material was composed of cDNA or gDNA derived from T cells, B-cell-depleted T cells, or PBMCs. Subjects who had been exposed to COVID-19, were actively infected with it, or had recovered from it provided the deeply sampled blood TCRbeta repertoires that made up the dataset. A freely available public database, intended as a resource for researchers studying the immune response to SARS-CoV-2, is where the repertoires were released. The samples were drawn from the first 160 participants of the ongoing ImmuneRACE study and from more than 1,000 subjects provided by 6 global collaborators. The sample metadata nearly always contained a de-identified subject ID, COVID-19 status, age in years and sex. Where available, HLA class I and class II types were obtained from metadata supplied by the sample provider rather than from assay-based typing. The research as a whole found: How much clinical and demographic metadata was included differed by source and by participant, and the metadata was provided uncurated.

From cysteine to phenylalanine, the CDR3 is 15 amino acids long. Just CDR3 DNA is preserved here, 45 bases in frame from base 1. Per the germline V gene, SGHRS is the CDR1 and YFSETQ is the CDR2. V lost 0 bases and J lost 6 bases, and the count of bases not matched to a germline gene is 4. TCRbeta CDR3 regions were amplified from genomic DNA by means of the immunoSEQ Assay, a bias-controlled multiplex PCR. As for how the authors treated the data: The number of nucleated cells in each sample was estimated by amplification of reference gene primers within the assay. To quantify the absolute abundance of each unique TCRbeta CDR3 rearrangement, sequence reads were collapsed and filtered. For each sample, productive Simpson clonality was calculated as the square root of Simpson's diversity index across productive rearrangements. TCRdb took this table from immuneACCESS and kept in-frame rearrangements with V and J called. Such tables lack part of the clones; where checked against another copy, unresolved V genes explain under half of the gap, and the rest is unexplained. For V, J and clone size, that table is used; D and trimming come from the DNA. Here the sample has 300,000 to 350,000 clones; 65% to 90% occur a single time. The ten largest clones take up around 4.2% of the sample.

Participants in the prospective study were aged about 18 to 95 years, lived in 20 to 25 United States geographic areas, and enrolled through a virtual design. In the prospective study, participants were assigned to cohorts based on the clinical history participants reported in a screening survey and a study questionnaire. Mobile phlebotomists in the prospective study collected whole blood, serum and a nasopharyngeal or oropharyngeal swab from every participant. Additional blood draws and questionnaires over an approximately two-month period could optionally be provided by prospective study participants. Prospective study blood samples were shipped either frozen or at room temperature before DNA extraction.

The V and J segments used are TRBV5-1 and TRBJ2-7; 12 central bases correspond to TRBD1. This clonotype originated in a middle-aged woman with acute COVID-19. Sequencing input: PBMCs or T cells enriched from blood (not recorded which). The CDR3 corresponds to CASSLEGQGASEQYF. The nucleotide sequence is TGCGCCAGCAGCTTGGAGGGACAGGGGGCGTCCGAGCAGTACTTC.